This TCR beta chain was documented in a study of blood T cell repertoires in COVID-19 (dated by TCRdb to about 2020). Regarding the study in general: Samples covering the acute and convalescent phases of COVID-19 were provided by collaborators in the United States, Italy and Spain. The material from the prospective study consisted of cDNA or gDNA derived from T cells, B-cell-depleted T cells, or PBMCs. The dataset comprised deeply sampled blood TCRbeta repertoires from subjects exposed to, actively infected with, or recovered from COVID-19. The repertoires were released in a freely available public database meant as a resource for research on the immune response to SARS-CoV-2. The samples were drawn from the first 160 participants of the ongoing ImmuneRACE study and from 1,254 subjects provided by 6 global collaborators. The sample metadata nearly always contained a de-identified subject ID, COVID-19 status, age in years and sex. Where HLA class I and class II types were available, the types were taken from metadata supplied by the sample provider, not from assay-based typing. What the research found in general, with its limitations: Clinical and demographic metadata were provided uncurated, with the amount varying by source and participant.

Turning to this clone: Its antigen is currently not known. Base qualities are not at hand, and no much larger clone is one base apart.

Whole blood was collected in K2EDTA tubes by collaborating institutions according to the institutions' own protocols. Collaborator samples were shipped for TCRbeta analysis as frozen whole blood, isolated PBMCs, or DNA extracted from either sample type. Including the terminal cysteine and phenylalanine, the CDR3 comprises 15 residues. Just the 45-base CDR3 DNA is kept, in frame starting at base 1. At the junction V is shortened by 7 bases and J by 4 bases; bases outside the gene matches: 10. CDR1 and CDR2, per the germline V gene (reference sequence), are MNHEY and SMNVEV. TCRbeta CDR3 regions were amplified from genomic DNA using the immunoSEQ Assay, a bias-controlled multiplex PCR. Per the source publication's procedure: Nucleated cell counts per sample were estimated from amplification of reference gene primers within the assay. To quantify the absolute abundance of each unique TCRbeta CDR3 rearrangement, sequence reads were collapsed and filtered. For each sample, productive Simpson clonality was calculated as the square root of Simpson's diversity index across productive rearrangements. The table comes from immuneACCESS by way of TCRdb, which keeps in-frame sequences with V and J called. Part of the clones is missing from these tables; in studies checked, under half for an unresolved V gene and the rest for unknown reasons. The V and J calls and clone size were taken over from that table, and D and trimming were inferred from the DNA. A total of tens of thousands of clones appear in this sample, 90% to 95% of them only once. Jointly, the top ten make up approximately 2.9% of the sample.

This TCR derives from a man between 65 and 85 years old with active COVID-19. Material for sequencing was peripheral blood. The receptor chain draws on TRBV27 and TRBJ2-7; 10 bases in the middle match TRBD1. The DNA is TGTGCCAGCAAACTAACGGACAGGGGGTTTTACGAGCAGTACTTC. It translates as CASKLTDRGFYEQYF.